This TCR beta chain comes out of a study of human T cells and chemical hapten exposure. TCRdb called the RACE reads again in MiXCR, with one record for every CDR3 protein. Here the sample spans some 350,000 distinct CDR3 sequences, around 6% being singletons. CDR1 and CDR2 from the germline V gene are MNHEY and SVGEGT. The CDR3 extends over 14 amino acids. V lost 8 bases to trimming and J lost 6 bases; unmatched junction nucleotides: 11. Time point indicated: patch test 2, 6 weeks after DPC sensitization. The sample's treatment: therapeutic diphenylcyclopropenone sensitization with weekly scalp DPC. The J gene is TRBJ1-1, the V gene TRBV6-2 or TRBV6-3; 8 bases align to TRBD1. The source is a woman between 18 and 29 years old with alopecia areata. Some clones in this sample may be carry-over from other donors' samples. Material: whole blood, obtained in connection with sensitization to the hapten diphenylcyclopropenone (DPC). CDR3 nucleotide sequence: TGTGCCAGCGGAGAGCCAGGGGGCGTCGCTGAAGCTTTCTTT. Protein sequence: CASGEPGGVAEAFF.